A single T cell receptor (beta chain) is shown here with its context. The antigen is undetermined. This sample was taken from a study of PD-L1 blockade in urothelial cancer. Study-level information: Bladder-origin urothelial cancer in males described most of the roughly 30 patients. The analyses of blood took place 3 weeks (second dose) and 6 weeks after treatment start.

Each PCR received spiked synthetic TCR analog templates. The protocol was immunoSEQ multiplex PCR, while the TCRdb copy is restricted to in-frame clones and leaves out a portion. The sample has roughly 36,000 clones, approximately 90% seen once. The CDR3 spans 12 residues. Germline CDR1 and CDR2: LGHNA and YNFKEQ. V was trimmed by 3 bases and J by 8 bases, leaving 7 bases between them. General study points: Improved survival was predicted by pretreatment blood TCR clonality below the median.

Sequenced here: PBMCs, sampled around atezolizumab (anti-PD-L1) treatment. This clonotype originated in a man between 60 and 70 years old with urothelial cancer. This sequence joins TRBV4-2 and TRBJ2-2, with D possibly TRBD1 on 6 matching bases. This CDR3 reads CASSQQGGELFF. The CDR3 nucleotides are TGTGCCAGCAGCCAGCAGGGGGGGGAGCTGTTTTTT.